The clone carrying this TCR beta chain was seen only a few times. The antigen remains undetermined. Germline CDR1 reads SGHTA; CDR2 reads FQGNSA. The length of the CDR3 is 15 residues. After removal of 4 bases from V and 4 bases from J, the junction contained 7 bases not matched to a gene. This record comes from a study of spatial heterogeneity in lung cancer. For the study at large: Compared with alpha-chain sequences, beta-chain sequences were consistently detected in greater numbers. Study-level points and caveats: Ubiquitous expanded tumor TCRs appeared in blood more at resection than follow-up.

A distinct unique molecular identifier was carried by each TCR cDNA molecule. TCRdb reprocessed the 5' RACE reads with MiXCR, giving one entry per CDR3 protein. The sample holds tens of thousands of distinct CDR3 sequences, about an eighth seen once. Time point reported: sample taken at primary tumor resection. No cell sorting; template was whole RNA from tumor, lung tissue or PBMC. The donor group consisted of some 70 patients who had untreated, early-stage non-small cell lung cancer. The sequenced sample was PBMCs, obtained at surgery. This clonotype was obtained from a male donor with early-stage non-small cell lung cancer. J is TRBJ2-3 and V is TRBV7-2, with TRBD1 identical over 8 bases. As DNA, the CDR3 is TGTGCCAGCAGCTCCAGACAGGGGAACGCAGATACGCAGTATTTT. Residues: CASSSRQGNADTQYF.